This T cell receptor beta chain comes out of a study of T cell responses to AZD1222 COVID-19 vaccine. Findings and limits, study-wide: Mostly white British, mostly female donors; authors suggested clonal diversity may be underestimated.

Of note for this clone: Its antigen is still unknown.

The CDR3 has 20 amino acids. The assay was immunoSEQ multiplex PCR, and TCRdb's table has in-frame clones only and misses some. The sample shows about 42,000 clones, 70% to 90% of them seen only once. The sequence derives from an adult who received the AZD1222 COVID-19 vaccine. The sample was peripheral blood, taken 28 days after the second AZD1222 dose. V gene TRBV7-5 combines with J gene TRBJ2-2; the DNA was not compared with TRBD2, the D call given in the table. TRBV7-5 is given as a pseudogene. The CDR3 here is CVRSLASGASGGKNTGELFF. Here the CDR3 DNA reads TGTGTCAGAAGCTTAGCATCCGGGGCTAGCGGGGGGAAAAACACCGGGGAGCTGTTTTTT.